This T cell receptor beta chain was sequenced during a study of synovial regulatory T cells in juvenile arthritis. The assay was immunoSEQ multiplex PCR, and TCRdb's table has in-frame clones only and misses some. The sample table includes around 10,000 clones. From germline, CDR1 is LNHDA and CDR2 SQIVND (reference sequence). The CDR3 spans 16 residues. DNA for this receptor is not on file. According to its frequency, this clone is medium-sized (0.01 to 0.1%). The sequenced sample consisted of Treg cells from blood. The subset is: remaining (HLA-DR-negative) circulating blood Treg cells. The V gene is TRBV19, the J gene TRBJ1-1. This TCR was sampled from a donor aged 2-35 years with juvenile idiopathic arthritis. The CDR3 protein is CASSIDRGALNTEAFF. The complete variable domain, with remaining parts taken from reference TRBV19 and TRBJ1-1, reads DGGITQSPKYLFRKEGQNVTLSCEQNLNHDAMYWYRQDPGQGLRLIYYSQIVNDFQKGDIAEGYSVSREKKESFPLTVTSAQKNPTAFYLCASSIDRGALNTEAFFGQGTRLTVV.